Shown below are 24 T cell receptor beta chains from a single sample sequenced in a study of blood T cell repertoires in COVID-19. The data were produced by immunoSEQ multiplex PCR, yet TCRdb's version contains in-frame clones alone and is incomplete. The sample comprises about 150,000 clones, around 80% of which are singletons, and 6% rests with the top ten. The sample taken for sequencing was PBMCs or T cells enriched from blood (not recorded which). The receptors here all came from a woman aged 45-59 years who had recovered from COVID-19.

As concerns this clone: One end of the junction fails to match germline, which may point to a read error. The chain employs TRBV4-2 and TRBJ2-4, with 7 bases that match TRBD1. Germline assignment: CDR1 LGHNA and CDR2 YNFKEQ. CDR3 length: 17 amino acids. The CDR3 DNA reads as TGTGCCAGCAGCCCCAAGGGGGCAGGGGGAGCCAAAAACATTCAGTATTTC. It specifies CASSPKGAGGAKNIQYF.

This clone is a singleton in its sample. The rearrangement uses TRBV11-1 and TRBJ1-2, with no clear D. Germline V gene lookup returns CDR1 SGHAT and CDR2 FQDESV (reference sequence). This CDR3 region has 12 residues. Trimming stripped 5 bases from V and 2 bases from J, with 6 bases between. The CDR3 bases are TGTGCCAGCAGCAGGGAGAACTATGGCTACACCTTC. Amino acids: CASSRENYGYTF.

V is TRBV12-5 and J is TRBJ1-1, with 8 positions matching TRBD1. Germline V gene sequence: CDR1 LGHNT, CDR2 FRNRAP. The CDR3 totals 14 residues. V shed 6 bases and J 1 base; nucleotides not matched to a gene: 4. CDR3 residues: CASGDRERNTEAFF. CDR3 in DNA: TGTGCTAGTGGGGACAGGGAGAGGAACACTGAAGCTTTCTTT.

V usage is TRBV15 and J usage is TRBJ2-5; D might be TRBD2 (6 bases). Trimming stripped 1 base from V and 3 bases from J, with 15 bases between. This CDR3 is built from 16 residues. Per the germline V gene, CDR1 is LNHNV and CDR2 is YYDKDF (reference sequence). This chain's CDR3 is CATSRGTSSSEETQYF. DNA for the CDR3: TGTGCCACCAGCAGAGGAACTAGCTCCTCTGAAGAGACCCAGTACTTC.

V usage is TRBV25-1 and J usage is TRBJ1-2, with 7 bases matching TRBD1. The CDR3 runs 15 residues. V gave up 7 bases and J gave up 4 bases; unmatched junction bases: 12. The V gene's germline CDR1 is MGHDK and CDR2 SYGVNS. The CDR3: CASTDDQRGLYGYTF. CDR3 DNA: TGTGCCAGCACTGACGATCAAAGGGGGCTCTATGGCTACACCTTC.

In this sample, this clone turned up a few times. The rearrangement joins TRBV7-7 to TRBJ2-1, with TRBD2 identical over 7 bases. The ends lost 5 bases at V and 8 bases at J; junction bases unmatched: 9. Germline V gives CDR1 SSHAT, CDR2 FNYEAQ (reference sequence). The CDR3 covers 14 residues. The CDR3 reads CASSLQVGGDEQFF. The CDR3 bases are TGTGCCAGCAGCCTCCAGGTGGGGGGGGATGAGCAGTTCTTC.

The chain combines TRBV15 with TRBJ2-5; possible D gene TRBD2, 5 bases. Germline values: CDR1 LNHNV, CDR2 YYDKDF (reference sequence). V lost 5 bases and J 5 bases, leaving 21 bases between the germline ends. The CDR3 extends over 16 amino acids. The chain's CDR3 is CATSLQVTSRRETQYF. In DNA form, the CDR3 reads TGTGCCACCAGCCTCCAGGTTACATCTCGGAGGGAGACCCAGTACTTC.

The CDR3 nucleotides read TGTGCCAGCAGTGGGTCTAGCGGGGATCTCACAGATACGCAGTATTTT. Its translation is CASSGSSGDLTDTQYF. J is TRBJ2-3 and V is TRBV6-1; 9 bases are a match to TRBD2. Germline V gene sequence: CDR1 MNHNS, CDR2 SASEGT. Trimming removed 4 bases from V and 2 bases from J; junction bases left unmatched: 7. CDR3 length equals 16 residues.

This clone was found once. The V gene is TRBV6-4, the J gene TRBJ1-3, with 9 bases matching TRBD1. V dropped 7 bases and J dropped 3; count of bases not matched to a gene: 10. The germline CDR1 and CDR2 sequences are MRHNA and SNTAGT. The CDR3 covers 16 residues. CDR3 bases: TGTGCCAGCACCGACAGGGGGATTCCCCTTGGAAACACCATATATTTT. This translates into CASTDRGIPLGNTIYF.

In DNA form, the CDR3 reads TGTGCCAGCAAGGGACAGGTCTCTGGCGAGCAGTACTTC. Encoded protein: CASKGQVSGEQYF. The chain carries TRBV2 and TRBJ2-7; 8 bases align to TRBD1. With V trimmed by 7 bases and J by 6 bases, 8 bases remained unmatched. The CDR3 totals 13 residues. CDR1 is SNHLY and CDR2 is FYNNEI in the germline V gene.

This clone was counted a few times. The genes are TRBV2 and TRBJ1-1; no definite D call. Germline CDR1 reads SNHLY; CDR2 reads FYNNEI. CDR3 length equals 15 residues. The V gene lost 1 base and the J gene lost 1 base, with 10 bases spanning the gap. CDR3 protein: CASSEGPAGNTEAFF. In nucleotides, the CDR3 is TGTGCCAGCAGTGAAGGACCAGCGGGGAACACTGAAGCTTTCTTT.

This clone was observed a handful of times. The chain couples TRBV5-1 to TRBJ2-1; perhaps TRBD1 as D (6 bases). V lost 8 bases to trimming and J lost 4 bases, with 16 bases between them. The CDR3 loop spans 14 amino acids. The V gene's germline CDR1 is SGHRS and CDR2 YFSETQ. The CDR3 region is CASNREGSYNEQFF. DNA of the CDR3: TGCGCCAGTAACAGGGAAGGGAGTTACAATGAGCAGTTCTTC.

The V and J genes are TRBV6-1 and TRBJ1-2; perhaps TRBD1 as D (6 bases). The CDR3 consists of 14 residues. CDR1 is MNHNS, CDR2 SASEGT, per germline. V lost 5 bases and J 2 bases, leaving 12 bases between the germline ends. CDR3 in amino acids: CASSWGGPNYGYTF. The CDR3 DNA is TGTGCCAGCAGTTGGGGGGGCCCGAACTATGGCTACACCTTC.

The rearrangement uses TRBV11-2 and TRBJ1-2, with D tentatively TRBD1 (5 bases). Germline CDR1 SGHAT, CDR2 FQNNGV. V gave up 5 bases and J gave up 1 base, with 8 bases separating them. The CDR3 runs 13 residues. In DNA, the CDR3 is TGTGCCAGCAGCCCAGGGAATAACTATGGCTACACCTTC. This encodes CASSPGNNYGYTF.

V usage is TRBV7-8 and J usage is TRBJ1-6; D is ambiguous. This CDR3 is 15 amino acids long. Trimming shortened V by 1 base and J by 10 bases, and 14 bases separated the two germline ends. From germline, CDR1 is SGHVS and CDR2 FQNEAQ. This CDR3 is CASSLGRRSESPLHF. As DNA, the CDR3 is TGTGCCAGCAGCTTAGGTAGGAGGTCAGAATCACCCCTCCACTTT.

This sequence joins TRBV9 and TRBJ1-6; TRBD1 is a possible D gene (5 bases). The CDR3 is 15 amino acids. Looked up from germline, CDR1 is SGDLS and CDR2 is YYNGEE. Trimming pared 4 bases from V and 9 bases from J, leaving 17 bases between. The CDR3 loop reads CASSKRGGGPSPLHF. CDR3 nucleotide sequence: TGTGCCAGCAGCAAACGGGGGGGTGGGCCTTCACCCCTCCACTTT.

This clone has just a few counts. The gene calls are TRBV5-6 and TRBJ1-5; D ambiguous. This CDR3 region has 15 residues. The germline V gene has CDR1 SGHDT and CDR2 YYEEEE. V shed 3 bases and J shed 0 bases, with 10 bases lying between them. This chain's CDR3 is CASSSGTNSNQPQHF. CDR3 in DNA: TGTGCCAGCAGCTCGGGAACAAATAGCAATCAGCCCCAGCATTTT.

The chain joins TRBV30 to TRBJ2-1; 7 nucleotides match TRBD1. The J segment lost 1 base and the V segment lost 3 bases, leaving 9 bases of the junction unmatched. The CDR3 runs to 16 residues. Germline CDR1 and CDR2: GTSNPN and SVGIG (reference sequence). The CDR3 DNA reads TGTGCCTGGAGGTGGCGGGCAGGGGGTTCCTACAATGAGCAGTTCTTC. Its protein product is CAWRWRAGGSYNEQFF.

The chain is built from TRBV3-1 (or the pseudogene TRBV3-2) and TRBJ2-2; D gene unclear. Trimming shortened V by 4 bases and J by 4 bases, and 10 bases separated the two germline ends. Germline V CDR1 and CDR2: LGHDT, YNNKEL (reference sequence). CDR3 length equals 14 residues. The CDR3 sequence: CASSPNRVTGELFF. The CDR3 DNA reads TGTGCCAGCAGCCCAAACAGAGTCACCGGGGAGCTGTTTTTT.

This chain connects TRBV3-1 (or the pseudogene TRBV3-2) to TRBJ1-4; 8 bases map to TRBD1. The CDR3 length is 16 residues. Germline V gene sequence: CDR1 LGHDT, CDR2 YNNKEL (reference sequence). Trimming took 3 bases from V and 7 from J; bases not matched to a gene: 10. The CDR3 spells CASSQGKTGAGEKLFF. In DNA, the CDR3 is TGTGCCAGCAGCCAGGGAAAGACAGGGGCGGGTGAAAAACTGTTTTTT.

This clone was detected only a few times. This chain links TRBV7-9 with TRBJ1-2; 9 bases line up with TRBD1. This CDR3 comprises 13 residues. Germline trimming cut 3 bases from V and 8 bases from J; bases unmatched to any gene: 4. Germline-derived CDR1 and CDR2 are SEHNR and FQNEAQ (reference sequence). The CDR3 is CASSLEQGAGYTF. CDR3 in DNA: TGTGCCAGCAGCTTGGAACAGGGGGCAGGCTACACCTTC.

The rearrangement joins TRBV30 to TRBJ1-5; 7 nucleotides agree with TRBD1. Germline V gives CDR1 GTSNPN, CDR2 SVGIG (reference sequence). The trim removed 5 bases at V and 6 bases at J, leaving 7 bases unmatched. This CDR3 has 13 amino acids. The CDR3 nucleotides are TGTGCCTGGGCGCAGGGGGAAAGTCAGCCCCAGCATTTT. Encoded protein: CAWAQGESQPQHF.

This clone was observed a single time. This chain uses TRBV10-1 with TRBJ1-4; D perhaps matches TRBD1 (5 bases). Germline V lookup: CDR1 WNHNN, CDR2 SYGVQD (reference sequence). The CDR3 extends over 15 amino acids. Deletions cut 2 bases from V and 0 bases from J, with 7 bases between. The CDR3 DNA follows: TGCGCCAGCAGTGAGACAGGTACAACTAATGAAAAACTGTTTTTT. The encoded protein is CASSETGTTNEKLFF.

This chain links TRBV19 with TRBJ1-2; 7 bases map to TRBD1. CDR1 and CDR2 from the germline V gene are LNHDA and SQIVND (reference sequence). Germline trimming cut 7 bases from V and 6 bases from J; bases unmatched to any gene: 8. The CDR3 length is 13 residues. Here the CDR3 reads CASTATGSDGYTF. The CDR3 DNA follows: TGTGCCAGTACCGCGACAGGGTCGGATGGCTACACCTTC.